Listed below are T cell receptor beta chains from one sample, sequenced in a study of CD8+ T cells in alopecia areata. Measured with immunoSEQ multiplex PCR; TCRdb has only the in-frame clones, and not every one. The sample lists 200,000 or so clones; 58% were seen once. The specimen comprised CD4+ T cells sorted from blood, sampled at week 24, from a patient treated with tofacitinib. All receptors come from a human donor with alopecia areata. CDR3s include the opening cysteine and the closing phenylalanine or tryptophan. The D gene is left open where the match is weak. Clone size is shown for a subset of rows, as once, few, many or a class of expanded clone.

TRBV15	.	.	TRBJ1-2	CATSRRAQYGYTF	TGTGCCACGTCGAGGAGGGCTCAGTATGGCTACACCTTC
TRBV30	TRBD1	.	TRBJ2-7	CAWARDRVDEQYF	TGTGCCTGGGCACGGGACAGGGTGGACGAGCAGTACTTC
TRBV4-1	.	many	TRBJ1-2	CASSQEGAQTFYYGYTF	TGCGCCAGCAGCCAAGAGGGGGCCCAGACATTCTACTATGGCTACACCTTC
TRBV5-6	TRBD1	.	TRBJ1-2	CASSLEGQGIFGHGYTF	TGTGCCAGCAGCCTGGAGGGACAGGGGATTTTTGGGCATGGCTACACCTTC
TRBV29-1	.	.	TRBJ2-2	CSASSGDTGELFF	TGCAGCGCATCGTCGGGGGACACCGGGGAGCTGTTTTTT
TRBV5-6	TRBD1	.	TRBJ2-3	CASSLIGGLADTQYF	TGTGCCAGCAGCTTGATAGGGGGCTTAGCAGATACGCAGTATTTT
TRBV29-1	.	.	TRBJ1-2	CSVLGGAEYGYTF	TGCAGCGTGCTTGGGGGGGCGGAATATGGCTACACCTTC
TRBV18	TRBD1	.	TRBJ1-2	CASSPPLAGGAHYGYTF	TGTGCCAGCTCACCGCCCCTAGCAGGGGGCGCTCACTATGGCTACACCTTC
TRBV5-4	.	.	TRBJ2-6	CASSLVGATGANVLTF	TGTGCCAGCAGCTTGGTGGGGGCGACTGGGGCCAACGTCCTGACTTTC
TRBV5-5	.	.	TRBJ1-1	CASSSGQRTEAFF	TGTGCCAGCAGCTCCGGACAGAGAACTGAAGCTTTCTTT
TRBV7-9	.	.	TRBJ1-3	CASSFSGGNTIYF	TGTGCCAGCAGCTTTTCAGGGGGAAACACCATATATTTT
TRBV15	.	few	TRBJ1-1	CATTARGFDTEAFF	TGTGCCACCACCGCAAGGGGGTTTGACACTGAAGCTTTCTTT
TRBV5-6	TRBD1	.	TRBJ2-3	CASSLGPPNRGTDTQYF	TGTGCCAGCAGCCTCGGTCCTCCGAACAGGGGTACAGATACGCAGTATTTT
TRBV7-9	.	few	TRBJ1-1	CASSSRQFTEAFF	TGTGCCAGCAGCTCCCGACAGTTTACTGAAGCTTTCTTT
TRBV5-1	TRBD2	.	TRBJ2-7	CASSLGSGRDYEQYF	TGCGCCAGCAGCCTAGGTAGCGGGAGGGACTACGAGCAGTACTTC
TRBV2	.	.	TRBJ2-1	CASTRQLGNEQFF	TGTGCCAGCACTAGGCAGCTGGGCAATGAGCAGTTCTTC
TRBV27	TRBD1	.	TRBJ2-3	CASSPAGLGQGSTDTQYF	TGTGCCAGCAGTCCTGCCGGACTGGGACAGGGAAGCACAGATACGCAGTATTTT
TRBV7-9	.	.	TRBJ1-6	CASSAETANSPLHF	TGTGCCAGCAGCGCCGAGACAGCGAATTCACCCCTCCACTTT
TRBV7-2	.	once	TRBJ2-1	CASSRSGISYNEQFF	TGTGCCAGCAGCCGAAGCGGAATATCCTACAATGAGCAGTTCTTC
TRBV9	TRBD1	.	TRBJ1-6	CASSAGDRGSPLHF	TGTGCCAGCAGCGCTGGGGACAGGGGGTCACCCCTCCACTTT
TRBV15	TRBD1	.	TRBJ2-2	CATSPRTGETGELFF	TGTGCCACCAGCCCCCGGACAGGGGAGACCGGGGAGCTGTTTTTT
TRBV6-5	.	.	TRBJ1-2	CASRQGFGYTF	TGTGCCAGCAGGCAGGGTTTTGGCTACACCTTC